This TCR beta chain was found in a study of shared clonotypes between healthy human individuals. Study details: Serving as donors were two women and three men, whose ages spanned 18 to 49. Study results and caveats: The naive CD4 repertoires of a handful of donors were compared, and around 5% of clonotypes were shared.

With respect to this clone: Its matching antigen is unknown. Additional DNA sequences in this sample encode the identical CDR3.

Division of CD4+ cells produced a CD45RA+ naive subset and a CD45RA-negative memory subset. Study processing details: ImmunoSEQ output lacked quality scores and full-length reads, limiting matched filtering. Only in-frame clones appear in the TCRdb table, and some are missing; sequencing was by immunoSEQ multiplex PCR. The DNA was the basis for D and trimming; V, J and clone size are from that table. The profile covers some 2,500,000 clones, with roughly 93% appearing a single time and 0.36% taken by the ten largest. Germline CDR1 reads SGHVS; CDR2 reads FQNEAQ. This CDR3 region has 14 residues. The V and J ends lost 2 bases and 5 bases respectively, with 9 bases between them.

The sequenced sample was naive CD4+ T cells from PBMCs. Subset described: CD45RA+ positively selected. This receptor was taken from a man between 18 and 29 years old in good health. Some clones in this sample may be carry-over from other donors' samples. The chain joins TRBV7-8 to TRBJ2-2; D is perhaps TRBD2 (5 bases). In DNA, the CDR3 is TGTGCCAGCAGCTTACGGGGTAGGACCGGGGAGCTGTTTTTT. This sequence encodes CASSLRGRTGELFF.